This TCR beta chain was captured by sequencing in a study of cytomegalovirus exposure and HLA in healthy donors. Study-wide results and limits: Presence/absence comparisons presumed near-even sequencing depth among donors. Earlier analysis yielded a pattern in which most TCR beta V segments were productive about 90% or about 30% of the time.

As for this clone: What it binds is unknown.

From germline, CDR1 is SGDLS and CDR2 YYNGEE. This CDR3 has 14 residues. V was cut by 0 bases and J by 2 bases, with 9 bases left in between. PCR involved 60 Vbeta and 13 Jbeta primers. Profiled with immunoSEQ multiplex PCR; TCRdb holds only in-frame clones, not every one. Among some 150,000 clones listed, over 75% were seen once. The sequence came from a woman in her 30s in good health and CMV-seronegative. Specimen: PBMCs. The rearrangement uses TRBV9 and TRBJ2-7; possible D gene TRBD2, 6 bases. The CDR3 region has the DNA TGTGCCAGCAGCGTAGGGGGGACTCCCTACGAGCAGTACTTC. Translated: CASSVGGTPYEQYF.